What follows is one T cell receptor beta chain and its context. Its antigen is unidentified. The V gene end was trimmed by 0 bases and the J gene end by 6 bases; junction bases not matched to a gene: 8. The length of the CDR3 is 15 residues. Germline V gives CDR1 LGHDT, CDR2 YNNKEL (reference sequence). This entry comes from a study of T cell responses to AZD1222 COVID-19 vaccine. Points from the study as a whole: Clonal diversity was possibly underestimated; the donors were predominantly white British and more often female. The breadth and depth of Spike-specific TCRs increased once two AZD1222 doses had been given.

Some clones are missing from TCRdb's copy, which holds only in-frame ones; the method was immunoSEQ multiplex PCR. The table includes some 52,000 clones, over 80% detected once. The rearrangement joins TRBV3-1 (or the pseudogene TRBV3-2) to TRBJ2-7; TRBD2 agrees at 7 bases. Sample: peripheral blood, taken 28 days after the second AZD1222 dose. The receptor was isolated from an adult who received the AZD1222 COVID-19 vaccine. CDR3 protein: CASSQESGKGLEQYF. Here the CDR3 DNA reads TGTGCCAGCAGCCAAGAGAGCGGGAAGGGGCTCGAGCAGTACTTC.